These 11 T cell receptor beta chains were sequenced from one sample in a study of CD8 T cells in ankylosing spondylitis. TCRdb itself ran the 5' RACE reads through MiXCR, one entry per CDR3 protein. The sample includes 650,000 to 800,000 distinct CDR3 sequences, around a fifth of them seen just once. The antigens these receptors bind are not known. Findings of the study overall: Within ankylosing spondylitis blood, a TCR beta motif made up of eight or nine highly homologous variants appeared to be characteristic.

The sample taken for sequencing was blood, either unsorted or a sorted T cell fraction (not recorded which). These TCRs come from a male donor with ankylosing spondylitis.

The V gene is TRBV4-2, the J gene TRBJ2-5; TRBD2 aligns across 7 bases. Germline V gives CDR1 LGHNA, CDR2 YNFKEQ. This CDR3 is 15 amino acids long. V dropped 1 base and J dropped 5; count of bases not matched to a gene: 7. The CDR3: CASSQVDGRDETQYF. Written as DNA, the CDR3 is TGTGCCAGCAGCCAAGTAGATGGGAGGGACGAGACCCAGTACTTC.

There are a few counts of this clonotype. This chain uses TRBV2 with TRBJ2-7, with D perhaps matching TRBD1 (5 bases). Trimming stripped 2 bases from V and 1 base from J, with 9 bases between. The CDR3 is 14 residues long. Germline V gene lookup returns CDR1 SNHLY and CDR2 FYNNEI. The CDR3 reads CASSEMTASYEQYF. The CDR3 bases are TGTGCCAGCAGTGAAATGACAGCTTCCTACGAGCAGTACTTC.

This sequence joins TRBV9 and TRBJ2-3, with D uncertain. V was pared by 4 bases and J by 2 bases, with 14 bases between. CDR1 SGDLS and CDR2 YYNGEE come from the germline V gene. The CDR3 is 15 amino acids. The CDR3 DNA is TGTGCCAGCAGCCCCCAGCCCGGCCCCACAGATACGCAGTATTTT. It codes for CASSPQPGPTDTQYF.

The chain carries TRBV18 and TRBJ1-4; TRBD1 matches at 9 bases. Germline V gene sequence: CDR1 KGHSH, CDR2 LQKENI. The CDR3 has 14 amino acids. J was trimmed by 6 bases and V by 1 base; bases with no gene match: 0. The CDR3 bases are TGTGCCAGCTCACCACGGACAGGGGATGAAAAACTGTTTTTT. It codes for CASSPRTGDEKLFF. The full variable domain, rest sourced from reference TRBV18 and TRBJ1-4, is NAGVMQNPRHLVRRRGQEARLRCSPMKGHSHVYWYRQLPEEGLKFMVYLQKENIIDESGMPKERFSAEFPKEGPSILRIQQVVRGDSAAYFCASSPRTGDEKLFFGSGTQLSVL.

This clonotype was seen ten or more times. The chain is built from TRBV24-1 and TRBJ2-1; no clear D gene. CDR1 is KGHDR, CDR2 SFDVKD, per germline. The CDR3 has 12 amino acids. V lost 3 bases and J 4 bases, leaving 3 bases between the germline ends. Here the CDR3 reads CATSDPYNEQFF. CDR3 nucleotide sequence: TGTGCCACCAGTGATCCTTACAATGAGCAGTTCTTC.

V and J are TRBV11-2 and TRBJ2-7, with 10 positions matching TRBD2. The CDR3 has 18 residues. J was trimmed by 5 bases and V by 2 bases; bases with no gene match: 15. CDR1 is SGHAT and CDR2 is FQNNGV in the germline V gene. The CDR3 loop reads CASSLTWMGGLAVNEQYF. CDR3 DNA: TGTGCCAGCAGCTTAACCTGGATGGGAGGACTAGCGGTCAACGAGCAGTACTTC.

V is TRBV20-1 and J is TRBJ2-5, with no clear D. This CDR3 region has 16 residues. V was trimmed by 0 bases and J by 4 bases, leaving 18 bases between them. CDR1 and CDR2 from the germline V gene are DFQATT and SNEGSKA (reference sequence). CDR3: CSAREMTALTRETQYF. CDR3 bases: TGCAGTGCTAGAGAAATGACGGCCCTAACCAGAGAGACCCAGTACTTC.

This clonotype has a handful of counts. The chain links TRBV20-1 to TRBJ2-7, with D possibly TRBD1 on 5 matching bases. Trimming removed 3 bases at V and 3 bases at J, with 9 bases between. CDR1 is DFQATT and CDR2 is SNEGSKA in the germline V gene (reference sequence). The CDR3 covers 12 residues. The CDR3 protein is CSASPGFYEQYF. Here the CDR3 DNA reads TGCAGTGCTAGTCCAGGGTTCTACGAGCAGTACTTC.

This clonotype was seen a few times. V and J are TRBV2 and TRBJ2-7; D perhaps matches TRBD2 (6 bases). CDR1 is SNHLY, CDR2 FYNNEI, per germline. The V end was cut by 2 bases, the J end by 4 bases, with 15 bases between. The CDR3 covers 15 residues. In DNA, the CDR3 is TGTGCCAGCAGTGAACAGCTAGCGCCCCAATACGAGCAGTACTTC. Translated, it gives CASSEQLAPQYEQYF.

This chain joins TRBV5-1 and TRBJ1-2, with 8 nucleotides matching TRBD1. CDR3 length: 15 residues. V lost 2 bases and J lost 4; bases outside the gene matches: 7. The germline V gene encodes CDR1 SGHRS and CDR2 YFSETQ. The chain's CDR3 is CASSLGQGFIYGYTF. CDR3 in DNA: TGCGCCAGCAGCTTAGGACAGGGTTTTATCTATGGCTACACCTTC. The full variable domain, in which reference TRBV5-1 and TRBJ1-2 provide the parts outside the CDR3, is KAGVTQTPRYLIKTRGQQVTLSCSPISGHRSVSWYQQTPGQGLQFLFEYFSETQRNKGNFPGRFSGRQFSNSRSEMNVSTLELGDSALYLCASSLGQGFIYGYTFGSGTRLTVV.

The DNA of the CDR3 is TGCAGTGCTAGACCCCCGGGGGGAGGGGGTCACACTGAAGCTTTCTTT. It codes for CSARPPGGGGHTEAFF. The chain has TRBV20-1 and TRBJ1-1, with D possibly matching TRBD1 (6 bases). Germline V gene data show CDR1 as DFQATT and CDR2 as SNEGSKA (reference sequence). Trimming pared 2 bases from V and 3 bases from J, leaving 19 bases between. This CDR3 is 16 amino acids long.